Below, 18 T cell receptor beta chains from the same sample are listed, as sequenced in a study of blood T cell repertoires in COVID-19. Clones were read by immunoSEQ multiplex PCR, and TCRdb kept only the in-frame ones, dropping some. The sample has 300,000 or so clones, roughly 85% seen once; the top ten hold about 4%. The sequenced material came from PBMCs or T cells enriched from blood (not recorded which). Receptor source: a middle-aged woman with acute COVID-19.

The V and J genes are TRBV7-3 and TRBJ2-2, with D hard to call. This CDR3 comprises 18 residues. The germline V gene has CDR1 SGHTA and CDR2 FQGTGA. V was pared by 4 bases and J by 3 bases, with 21 bases between. The CDR3 spells CASSSRRLRGFDTGELFF. The CDR3 DNA is TGTGCCAGCAGCTCCCGCCGACTGCGCGGATTCGACACCGGGGAGCTGTTTTTT.

A single count supports this clone. The V gene is TRBV7-2, the J gene TRBJ1-1, with no clear D. Trimming left V 4 bases short and J 5 bases short, with 14 bases between. CDR1 SGHTA and CDR2 FQGNSA come from the germline V gene. This CDR3 has 14 residues. Written as DNA, the CDR3 is TGTGCCAGCAGCTCCCTAACCACGTGGACTGAAGCTTTCTTT. This encodes CASSSLTTWTEAFF. The variable domain in full, completed from reference TRBV7-2 and TRBJ1-1, reads GAGVSQSPSNKVTEKGKDVELRCDPISGHTALYWYRQSLGQGLEFLIYFQGNSAPDKSGLPSDRFSAERTGGSVSTLTIQRTQQEDSAVYLCASSSLTTWTEAFFGQGTRLTVV.

This chain uses TRBV2 with TRBJ1-3; 7 bases match TRBD1. Germline CDR1 and CDR2: SNHLY and FYNNEI. J was trimmed by 0 bases and V by 8 bases; bases with no gene match: 10. This CDR3 is 16 amino acids long. In DNA form, the CDR3 reads TGTGCCAGCCGACTCGAGACAGGGTACTCTGGAAACACCATATATTTT. Translation: CASRLETGYSGNTIYF. The full variable domain, its missing parts supplied by reference TRBV2 and TRBJ1-3, is EPEVTQTPSHQVTQMGQEVILRCVPISNHLYFYWYRQILGQKVEFLVSFYNNEISEKSEIFDDQFSVERPDGSNFTLKIRSTKLEDSAMYFCASRLETGYSGNTIYFGEGSWLTVV.

The chain is built from TRBV5-6 and TRBJ2-1; D is possibly TRBD2 (6 bases). Germline CDR1 is SGHDT and CDR2 is YYEEEE. CDR3 length equals 16 residues. Trimming cost V 2 bases and J 2 bases, with 14 bases left between them. The CDR3 is CASSFERAGPYNEQFF. In nucleotides, the CDR3 is TGTGCCAGCAGCTTTGAGCGGGCAGGACCCTACAATGAGCAGTTCTTC.

The rearrangement joins TRBV11-3 to TRBJ1-3; D ambiguous. V was shortened by 1 base and J by 4 bases, with 5 bases between the two germline ends. Germline V gene lookup returns CDR1 SGHNT and CDR2 YENEEA. This CDR3 contains 13 residues. CDR3 DNA sequence: TGTGCCAGCAGCTTAGTCGGGGGAAACACCATATATTTT. Protein: CASSLVGGNTIYF.

The chain has TRBV9 and TRBJ1-5, with D hard to call. The CDR3 is 13 amino acids. Germline V lookup: CDR1 SGDLS, CDR2 YYNGEE. Trimming removed 3 bases at V and 9 bases at J, with 13 bases between. In DNA, the CDR3 is TGTGCCAGCAGCGCCGAGAATCTTGGGCCCCAGCATTTT. Translated: CASSAENLGPQHF.

The chain has TRBV6-5 and TRBJ2-7; 7 bases agree with TRBD2. There are 15 residues in the CDR3. CDR1 MNHEY and CDR2 SVGAGI come from the germline V gene. With 2 bases clipped from V and 0 bases from J, the junction kept 4 bases outside the gene matches. CDR3 in amino acids: CASSYVSGLSYEQYF. For the CDR3, the DNA is TGTGCCAGCAGTTACGTTAGCGGGCTCTCCTACGAGCAGTACTTC.

V is TRBV27 and J is TRBJ1-6, with TRBD1 identical over 8 bases. CDR3 length: 15 amino acids. V dropped 6 bases and J dropped 6; count of bases not matched to a gene: 7. In germline, CDR1 is MNHEY, CDR2 SMNVEV (reference sequence). CDR3 sequence (DNA): TGTGCCAGCAGGATCGGACAGGGTGGTAATTCACCCCTCCACTTT. This translates into CASRIGQGGNSPLHF.

For the CDR3, the DNA is TGTGCCAGCAGCCAAGGGACAGGTAGTGATGATACGCAGTATTTT. Translation gives CASSQGTGSDDTQYF. J is TRBJ2-3 and V is TRBV11-1; 8 nucleotides line up with TRBD1. CDR1 and CDR2 (germline): SGHAT, FQDESV (reference sequence). The length of the CDR3 is 15 residues. J gave up 6 bases and V 5 bases, and 10 bases lay outside the gene matches.

V usage is TRBV6-2 or TRBV6-3 and J usage is TRBJ2-3; D ambiguous. The germline V and J ends were trimmed by 0 bases and 6 bases, with 10 bases remaining between them. This CDR3 has 14 amino acids. Germline-derived CDR1 and CDR2 are MNHEY and SVGEGT. DNA of the CDR3: TGTGCCAGCAGTTACTCCACAGTGCTGGATACGCAGTATTTT. This encodes CASSYSTVLDTQYF.

The chain recombines TRBV5-1 with TRBJ1-1; 7 bases map to TRBD1. Losses at the gene ends were 7 bases for V and 1 base for J; bases not matched to a gene: 16. CDR3 size: 17 residues. Per the germline V gene, CDR1 is SGHRS and CDR2 is YFSETQ. CDR3 sequence reads: CASQRQGGSFGNTEAFF. The DNA for the CDR3 is TGCGCCAGCCAGCGACAGGGTGGGAGCTTTGGGAACACTGAAGCTTTCTTT.

In its sample, this clone was seen once. The genes are TRBV12-3 or TRBV12-4 and TRBJ1-2, with 9 bases identical to TRBD1. V gave up 6 bases and J gave up 7 bases; unmatched junction bases: 6. The CDR3 covers 13 residues. CDR3 in amino acids: CASSWDREGGYTF. The CDR3 nucleotides read TGTGCCAGCAGCTGGGACAGGGAAGGTGGCTACACCTTC.

The chain is built from TRBV7-8 and TRBJ1-2; TRBD1 matches 7 bases. V lost 3 bases, J lost 3 bases, and 7 bases stayed unmatched. Germline V gene sequence: CDR1 SGHVS, CDR2 FQNEAQ. This CDR3 is 15 amino acids long. Here the CDR3 reads CASSFYQGGDYGYTF. In DNA, the CDR3 is TGTGCCAGCAGCTTCTACCAAGGGGGCGACTATGGCTACACCTTC.

V and J are TRBV7-9 and TRBJ1-1, with TRBD1 as a possible D gene (6 bases). The CDR3 extends over 15 amino acids. Germline V gene data show CDR1 as SEHNR and CDR2 as FQNEAQ (reference sequence). V lost 5 bases and J lost 4, with 17 bases in between. The CDR3 DNA reads TGTGCCAGCAGCACCTGGACAGAGAACCCCACTGAAGCTTTCTTT. This codes for CASSTWTENPTEAFF.

The chain combines TRBV4-2 with TRBJ2-7; 7 positions agree with TRBD2. Germline CDR1 and CDR2: LGHNA and YNFKEQ. This CDR3 is built from 18 residues. The ends lost 0 bases at V and 4 bases at J; junction bases unmatched: 15. CDR3 sequence reads: CASSQDILGGPGRYEQYF. The CDR3 DNA follows: TGTGCCAGCAGCCAAGATATCTTGGGAGGGCCCGGAAGGTACGAGCAGTACTTC.

The chain recombines TRBV9 with TRBJ1-4, with 7 nucleotides matching TRBD1. Per germline, CDR1 SGDLS and CDR2 YYNGEE. The CDR3 length is 15 residues. V lost 2 bases, J lost 8 bases, and 9 bases stayed unmatched. The CDR3, as DNA: TGTGCCAGCAGCGTCCGTCCAGGGGGGACAGAAAAACTGTTTTTT. It yields the protein CASSVRPGGTEKLFF.

The rearrangement joins TRBV18 to TRBJ1-4; 7 positions match TRBD1. This CDR3 has 15 amino acids. CDR1 and CDR2 from the germline V gene are KGHSH and LQKENI. V trimming: 0 bases; J trimming: 5 bases; junction bases outside the gene matches: 3. The CDR3 spells CASSPPGGGNEKLFF. The CDR3 DNA is TGTGCCAGCTCACCACCTGGAGGGGGCAATGAAAAACTGTTTTTT.

The J gene is TRBJ2-1, the V gene TRBV13, with D maybe TRBD1 (6 bases). Trimming pared 3 bases from V and 13 bases from J, leaving 16 bases between. CDR1 and CDR2 (germline): PRHDT, FYEKMQ (reference sequence). The CDR3 is made up of 13 amino acids. The CDR3 spells CASSLVRGIEQFF. Here the CDR3 DNA reads TGTGCCAGCAGCTTGGTTAGGGGGATCGAACAGTTCTTC.